The present entry profiles one TCR beta chain with its context. The sample carries other DNA sequences with the same CDR3. These data originate in a study of shared T cell receptors in the human thymus. Some clones are missing from TCRdb's copy, which holds only in-frame ones; the method was immunoSEQ multiplex PCR. The sample holds hundreds of thousands of clones; 70% to 90% are singletons and the top ten take 0.0095% to 0.011%. The CDR3 totals 14 residues. Germline CDR1 reads MDHEN; CDR2 reads SYDVKM. Trimming pared 4 bases from V and 0 bases from J, leaving 9 bases between. These same data were also listed under a study on human thymus T cells. From that second work: Serving as donors were healthy Finnish infants, each of whom was having open corrective surgery for congenital heart defects. The source of the thymus tissue was resections taken during corrective heart surgery. There were highly overlapping thymic repertoires among unrelated individuals, as related research reported.

Sequences were obtained from thymocytes. The chain is built from TRBV28 and TRBJ2-5; weak D call: TRBD2 (5 bases). The clonotype comes from a boy under three years old with a congenital heart defect. The CDR3 nucleotides read TGTGCCAGCAGTTCGCGGACTGACCAAGAGACCCAGTACTTC. Its protein is CASSSRTDQETQYF.